This TCR beta chain was sequenced during a study of CXCR3-negative and CXCR3-positive naive CD8 T cells. Overall study findings and caveats: Hydrophobicity was higher for TRB CDR3s found in CXCR3-positive naive cells than in CXCR3-negative naive cells. Sequencing showed both naive subsets with comparably high diversity, and memory CD8+ cells much lower.

The authors prepared UMI-labeled TRB cDNA libraries by 5' RACE. TCRdb reworked the 5' RACE reads into one entry per CDR3 protein, no DNA. The specimen's table records some 60,000 distinct CDR3 sequences. Points on this clonotype: Its antigen is still unknown.

Naive CD8+ T lymphocytes were specified as CD45RO-CCR7+CD27+CD95-. Germline loops: CDR1 SQVTM, CDR2 ANQGSEA. The CDR3 is 14 amino acids. The sequencing input was naive CXCR3+ CD8+ T cells from blood. The subset denotes: CD45RO-CCR7+CD27+CD95- naive CD8+ T cells expressing CXCR3 (TNR3+). This clonotype was obtained from a human donor in good health. Some clones in this sample may be carry-over from other donors' samples. V and J are TRBV29-1 and TRBJ1-1; TCRdb lists TRBD1, though no DNA is available to test this call. This chain's CDR3 is CSVTWGASITEAFF.